These T cell receptor beta chains were read from a single sample in a study of CD8 T cells in Susac syndrome. TCRdb passed the immunoSEQ multiplex PCR reads through MiXCR, listing each CDR3 protein once. The profile shows around 77,000 distinct CDR3 sequences, roughly 95% of them singletons. Sample: CD4+ T cells from PBMCs. The receptors come from a human donor with multiple sclerosis. The CDR3 runs from the conserved cysteine through the conserved F or W. The order of the fields is D gene, clone size, V gene, J gene, CDR3 DNA, CDR3 protein. The D gene is left open where the match is weak. Clone size appears in some rows only: once, few, many, or a class for an expanded clone.

>NA|NA|TRBV5-1|TRBJ2-3
TGCGCCAGCAGCCCGGGGCCCACTAGCACAGATACGCAGTATTTT
CASSPGPTSTDTQYF
>NA|NA|TRBV6-2/TRBV6-3|TRBJ1-5
TGTGCCAGCAGTTACGCGAGACAGCGATACAATCAGCCCCAGCATTTT
CASSYARQRYNQPQHF
>TRBD2|once|TRBV3-1|TRBJ2-1
TGTGCCAGCAGCCTGAGACTAGCGGGGGGGCGCGGTGAGCAGTTCTTC
CASSLRLAGGRGEQFF
>TRBD1|NA|TRBV7-9|TRBJ2-7
TGTGCCAGCAGCTTAGAGGGTGACAGGGGGACTCTCGAGCAGTACTTC
CASSLEGDRGTLEQYF
>NA|NA|TRBV30|TRBJ1-2
TGTGCCTGGAGGCCCGGGTTTAATTTATGGAACTATGGCTACACCTTC
CAWRPGFNLWNYGYTF
>NA|NA|TRBV4-1|TRBJ1-6
TGCGCCAGCAGCCAAGATGGGGCAGAGAAAACCTATAATTCACCCCTCCACTTT
CASSQDGAEKTYNSPLHF
>NA|NA|TRBV11-2|TRBJ1-2
TGTGCCAGCAGGGGCAGGAGGTATGGCTACACCTTC
CASRGRRYGYTF
>TRBD2|NA|TRBV7-2|TRBJ2-3
TGTGCCAGCAGCTTAGCGGGGCTAGCGGTGGATACGCAGTATTTT
CASSLAGLAVDTQYF
>NA|NA|TRBV29-1|TRBJ2-1
TGCAGCGTTGAGGGGGCAGCCCACAATGAGCAGTTCTTC
CSVEGAAHNEQFF
>NA|NA|TRBV28|TRBJ2-2
TGTGCCAGCAGTTCTTGGGCCGTCACCGGGGAGCTGTTTTTT
CASSSWAVTGELFF